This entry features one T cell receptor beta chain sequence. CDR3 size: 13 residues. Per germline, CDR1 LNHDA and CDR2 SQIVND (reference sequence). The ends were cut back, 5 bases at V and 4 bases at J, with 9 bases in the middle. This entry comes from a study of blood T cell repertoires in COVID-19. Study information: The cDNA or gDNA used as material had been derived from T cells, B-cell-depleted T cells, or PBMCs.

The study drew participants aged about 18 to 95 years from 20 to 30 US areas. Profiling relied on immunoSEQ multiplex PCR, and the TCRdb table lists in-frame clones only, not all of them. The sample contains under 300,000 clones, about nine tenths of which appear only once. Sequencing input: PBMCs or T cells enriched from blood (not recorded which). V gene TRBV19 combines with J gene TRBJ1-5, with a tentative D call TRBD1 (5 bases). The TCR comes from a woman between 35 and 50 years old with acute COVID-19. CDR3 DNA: TGTGCCAGTAGTCACAGGTCAAATCAGCCCCAGCATTTT. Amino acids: CASSHRSNQPQHF.